This T cell receptor beta chain was documented in a study of shared clonotypes between healthy human individuals. The germline V gene has CDR1 ENHRY and CDR2 SYGVKD. The CDR3 totals 15 residues. V lost 6 bases, J lost 3 bases, and 5 bases stayed unmatched. Naive CD8 populations comprised CD45RO-negative cells positively selected for CCR7, excluding terminally differentiated effector memory CD45RA+ cells. Only in-frame clones appear in the TCRdb table, and some are missing; sequencing was by immunoSEQ multiplex PCR. The sample includes approximately 1.9 million clones, about 93% of them seen just once.

The receptor comes from a man aged 18 to 30 in good health. Some clones in this sample may be carry-over from other donors' samples. This sequence joins TRBV10-3 and TRBJ2-2; 9 bases line up with TRBD1. Material: naive CD8+ T cells from PBMCs. The CDR3 region is CAISRQGDYTGELFF. DNA for the CDR3: TGTGCCATCAGCCGACAGGGGGATTACACCGGGGAGCTGTTTTTT.